This record looks at one T cell receptor (beta chain) sequence and its context. This entry is derived from a study of regulatory T cells in long-lasting Graves disease. CDR3-region Arm-PCR and iRepertoire HTBI primers produced the TCR beta libraries. TCRdb recomputed calls from the multiplex PCR reads with MiXCR, one row per CDR3 protein. Among roughly 260,000 distinct CDR3 sequences listed, approximately 18% were seen once. CDR1 and CDR2 from the germline V gene are PRHDT and FYEKMQ (reference sequence). There are 12 residues in the CDR3. V was pared by 6 bases and J by 6 bases, with 11 bases between. The time point denotes: newly diagnosed GD, antithyroid drugs for less than 3 months. The TCR library used RNA extracted from PBMCs. A blood draw put roughly 10 milliliters of peripheral blood into EDTA tubes. These data were likewise used in another study, on T cells in Graves' hyperthyroidism and ophthalmopathy. That source notes: A first-round RT-PCR of the TCR CDR3 used the HTBI primer set.

Material: peripheral blood mononuclear cells (PBMCs), obtained at new diagnosis, from a patient treated with antithyroid drugs. The source of this sequence is a woman between 25 and 40 years old with Graves disease. The chain links TRBV13 to TRBJ1-1; D gene unclear. The CDR3 sequence is CASRDRAPEAFF. The CDR3 DNA follows: TGTGCCAGCAGGGACCGGGCCCCTGAAGCTTTCTTT.